These 5 T cell receptor beta chains were all obtained from the same sample, sequenced in a study of blood T cell repertoires in COVID-19. Produced via immunoSEQ multiplex PCR; TCRdb's table is partial and in-frame only. The table lists 150,000 to 200,000 clones, around 75% of them singletons. The sample comprised peripheral blood. These receptors were taken from a woman aged 40-49 years with COVID-19, enrolled during active disease.

J is TRBJ1-2 and V is TRBV7-3, with 8 bases aligning to TRBD1. The germline gives CDR1 SGHTA, CDR2 FQGTGA. CDR3 length: 14 residues. The ends lost 4 bases at V and 8 bases at J; junction bases unmatched: 9. The CDR3 DNA reads TGTGCCAGCAGCTCTCCGGGACAGGAGGGAGGCTACACCTTC. Its translation: CASSSPGQEGGYTF. Drawing the rest from reference TRBV7-3 and TRBJ1-2, the complete variable domain is GAGVSQTPSNKVTEKGKYVELRCDPISGHTALYWYRQSLGQGPEFLIYFQGTGAADDSGLPNDRFFAVRPEGSVSTLKIQRTERGDSAVYLCASSSPGQEGGYTFGSGTRLTVV.

The CDR3 protein is CAISSSAGQNYNEQFF. In DNA form, the CDR3 reads TGTGCCATCAGTTCCTCGGCGGGCCAAAACTACAATGAGCAGTTCTTC. This chain uses TRBV10-3 with TRBJ2-1; D perhaps matches TRBD2 (5 bases). Deletions cut 5 bases from V and 3 bases from J, with 17 bases between. The CDR3 is 16 residues long. In germline, CDR1 is ENHRY, CDR2 SYGVKD.

The gene calls are TRBV27 and TRBJ1-4; 7 positions agree with TRBD1. Germline CDR1 MNHEY, CDR2 SMNVEV (reference sequence). V was clipped by 8 bases and J by 8 bases; unmatched bases: 8. The CDR3 is 13 amino acids. CDR3 amino acids: CASGRQGGEKLFF. CDR3 nucleotide sequence: TGTGCCAGCGGTAGACAGGGCGGAGAAAAACTGTTTTTT.

This clone came up many times. This chain connects TRBV5-1 to TRBJ2-3, with TRBD1 as a possible D gene (6 bases). CDR3 length equals 17 residues. V lost 0 bases, J lost 0 bases, and 14 bases lay in between. Germline-derived CDR1 and CDR2 are SGHRS and YFSETQ. The CDR3 sequence is CASSLALQGRSTDTQYF. CDR3 DNA sequence: TGCGCCAGCAGCTTGGCCTTACAGGGTAGGAGCACAGATACGCAGTATTTT.

The chain employs TRBV4-1 and TRBJ1-5; maybe TRBD1 (5 bases). CDR1 MGHRA and CDR2 YSYEKL come from the germline V gene. The CDR3 contains 16 residues. V was shortened by 0 bases and J by 5 bases, with 14 bases between the two germline ends. The CDR3 reads CASSQDQVGGYQPQHF. The CDR3 DNA follows: TGCGCCAGCAGCCAAGATCAGGTCGGGGGATATCAGCCCCAGCATTTT.